This T cell receptor (beta chain) was sequenced during a study of Ad26.COV2.S vaccination and SARS-CoV-2 variants. The treatment: some 19 received Ad26.COV2.S at low or high dose, single or two shots; roughly five received placebo; per-sample allocation not given. It was on day 63 after the first vaccine or placebo injection that samples were taken. This CDR3 spans 13 amino acids. The V gene's germline CDR1 is MGHDK and CDR2 SYGVNS. The V end was cut by 6 bases, the J end by 7 bases, with 16 bases between. TCRdb's table, derived via immunoSEQ multiplex PCR, lists solely in-frame clones and lacks some. The sample has approximately 350,000 clones; under 90% are singletons.

The clonotype originates from a person between 18 and 59 years old who received the Ad26.COV2.S COVID-19 vaccine or a placebo. The chain employs TRBV25-1 and TRBJ2-7; a weak D match, TRBD1 (6 bases). The specimen was peripheral blood, collected in a trial of Ad26.COV2.S vaccine versus placebo. The chain's CDR3 is CASRGGPGAEQYF. CDR3 nucleotide sequence: TGTGCCAGCAGAGGGGGACCCGGCGCGGAGCAGTACTTC.